This entry is about one T cell receptor beta chain. Its antigen has not been determined. Per-base quality was not reported, and no clone a single base away is much larger than it. The source of the sample is a study of shared clonotypes between healthy human individuals (dated by TCRdb to 2019 to 2021). Turning to the overall study: The cohort comprised a couple of women and a few men aged 18 to 49 years. The study deeply sequenced blood TCR repertoires of five healthy adults to estimate repertoire size and the extent of clonotype sharing between individuals. To increase sequencing depth and limit assay-specific biases, different laboratories used diverse techniques to prepare libraries and sequence TCR repertoires. Between about 0.9 and 8.9 billion PBMCs per donor were obtained by leukapheresis.

Healthy HIV-negative adults with no recently reported acute infections or vaccinations were included as donors. Only Caucasian adults living in Nashville, Tennessee, USA were represented among the donors. For unsorted samples, around 90 million PBMCs were counted, and genomic DNA was extracted using the QIAamp DNA Blood Mini kit. After blood collection by leukapheresis, PBMCs were isolated using Ficoll-Histopaque density gradient centrifugation and then cryopreserved in the vapor phase of liquid nitrogen. The paper's findings and limits, for the study overall: Pairwise subsampling indicated that sequencing depth was expected to affect the degree of clonotype sharing among donors. Sampling was limited to blood, and TCR repertoires in tissue likely differ from TCR repertoires in blood. The genetic and exposure-history diversity represented was limited by the small number of donors.

Its CDR3 holds 14 amino acids, cysteine through phenylalanine. The entry retains the CDR3 DNA only, 42 bases that are in frame from base 1. Deletion took 6 bases off V and 0 bases off J, with a span of 12 bases between the germline ends. From a lookup of the germline V gene, CDR1 and CDR2 are MDHEN and SYDVKM. Using the deep immunoSEQ assay, TCR CDR3 regions were amplified from genomic DNA by multiplex PCR. Extracted genomic DNA from each cell subset was distributed evenly across all wells of several immunoSEQ 96-well plates, and each plate was treated as a replicate. For unsorted PBMC, approximately 290 ng of genomic DNA, equivalent to 25,000 to 35,000 T cell genomes, went into each replicate PCR. Ten immunoSEQ deep assay plates were used to sequence unsorted PBMC genomic DNA. Purified libraries were quantified with a Qubit 3.0 fluorometer, sized on a Bioanalyzer 2100, and re-quantified with the KAPA Library Quantification kit. Each immunoSEQ 96-well plate was sequenced on its own single-read 150-cycle Illumina NextSeq 550 flow cell. The original methods were these. Because the immunoSEQ output included only junctional sequences and no quality scores, the filtering could not be the same as the filtering used for full-length reads. Sequences were annotated with PyIR, a Python wrapper for IgBLAST v1.9, using IMGT germline references to assign V/J genes and CDR3. Any read was removed if the V/J assignment was weak (E-value above 1e-6), the CDR3 was missing, or the read contained stop codons, out-of-frame junctions, or ambiguous translated residues. A V3J clonotype was defined by an identical inferred V gene, J gene, and CDR3 amino acid sequence. Percentage overlap between repertoires was calculated by dividing the number of shared unique clonotypes by the size of the smaller repertoire. Three approaches were used to assess repertoire richness: RTK rarefaction, the Chao1 estimator, and Recon v2.1 estimates of unobserved clonotypes. Entries here come from immuneACCESS through TCRdb and include only in-frame sequences with V and J called. Some clones fail to appear in such tables; in the studies checked, an unresolved V gene covers under half of the shortfall, and the cause of the remainder is unknown. D and trimming come from the DNA, and the V and J calls and clone size come from that table. This sample holds about 480,000 clones; about four fifths were observed only once. Approximately 12% of the sample is held by the ten biggest clonotypes.

Source material: PBMCs. The chain is made from TRBV28 and TRBJ2-7; the D gene is perhaps TRBD2, on 5 matching bases. The TCR was taken from a woman aged 40 to 49 in good health. Some clones in this sample may be carry-over from other donors' samples. The nucleotides are TGTGCCAGCAGCAAACTAGGCCCCTCCTACGAGCAGTACTTC. It translates as CASSKLGPSYEQYF.